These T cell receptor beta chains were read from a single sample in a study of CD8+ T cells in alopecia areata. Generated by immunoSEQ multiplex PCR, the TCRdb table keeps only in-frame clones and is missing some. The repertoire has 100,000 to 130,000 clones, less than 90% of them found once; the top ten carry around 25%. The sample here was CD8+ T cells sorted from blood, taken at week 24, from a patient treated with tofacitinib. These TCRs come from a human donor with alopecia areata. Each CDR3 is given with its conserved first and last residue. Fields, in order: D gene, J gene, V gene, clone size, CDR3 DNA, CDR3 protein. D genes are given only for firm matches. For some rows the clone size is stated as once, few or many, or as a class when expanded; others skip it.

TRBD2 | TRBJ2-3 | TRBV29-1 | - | TGCAGCGGGATAGCGGGGAAAACTAGCACAGATACGCAGTATTTT | CSGIAGKTSTDTQYF
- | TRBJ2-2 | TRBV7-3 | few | TGTGCCAGCAGCGTGGGGACAACCACCGGGGAGCTGTTTTTT | CASSVGTTTGELFF
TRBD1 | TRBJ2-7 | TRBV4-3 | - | TGCGCCAGCAGCCATAGTGCCACAGGGGAACGGTACGAGCAGTACTTC | CASSHSATGERYEQYF
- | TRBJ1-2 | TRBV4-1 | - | TGCGCCAGCAGCCAACGACAGGAAACCGGCGAGGGCTACACCTTC | CASSQRQETGEGYTF
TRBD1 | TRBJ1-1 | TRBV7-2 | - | TGTGCCAGCAGCTTAGACAGGGGGCGAGGGCACCAACTGGAAGCTTTCTTT | CASSLDRGRGHQLEAFF
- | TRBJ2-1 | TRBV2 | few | TGTGCCATCCTGGCCCTGAGCTCCTACAATGAGCAGTTCTTC | CAILALSSYNEQFF
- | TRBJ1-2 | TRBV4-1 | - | TGCGCCAGCAGCCAAGAGGGATTGGGGGCGGATGGCTACACCTTC | CASSQEGLGADGYTF
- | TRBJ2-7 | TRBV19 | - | TGTGCCAGTAGTATAGCTCACGAATGGGGCGAGCAGTACTTC | CASSIAHEWGEQYF
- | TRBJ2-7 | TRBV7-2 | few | TGTGCCAGCAGCTTAGTGGGGTACGAGCAGTACTTC | CASSLVGYEQYF
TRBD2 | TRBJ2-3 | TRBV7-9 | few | TGTGCCAGCAGCTTAGTATCCAGCGGGGCTACAGATACGCAGTATTTT | CASSLVSSGATDTQYF
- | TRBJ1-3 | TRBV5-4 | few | TGTGCCAGCAGGGAGGGGACTTCGGGGGGAAACACCATATATTTT | CASREGTSGGNTIYF
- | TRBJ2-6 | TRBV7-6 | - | TGTGCCAGCAGCTTGACGGGACTCGCGAACTCTGGGGCCAACGTCCTGACTTTC | CASSLTGLANSGANVLTF
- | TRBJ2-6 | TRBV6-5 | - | TGTGCCAGCAGTTACTCGGGGGGGCCCGGGGCCAACGTCCTGACTTTC | CASSYSGGPGANVLTF
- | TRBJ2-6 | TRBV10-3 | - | TGTGCCATGGCTCCAGGCTCTGGGGCCAACGTCCTGACTTTC | CAMAPGSGANVLTF
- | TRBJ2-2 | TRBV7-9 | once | TGTGCCAGCAGCTTAGGGGCCGGTCGACCTCCATCCCACACCGGGGAGCTGTTTTTT | CASSLGAGRPPSHTGELFF
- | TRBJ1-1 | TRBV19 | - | TGTGCCAGTAGTATGAGGTGGAACACTGAAGCTTTCTTT | CASSMRWNTEAFF
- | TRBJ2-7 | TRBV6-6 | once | TGTGCCAGCACCCCAGGATACGAGCAGTACTTC | CASTPGYEQYF
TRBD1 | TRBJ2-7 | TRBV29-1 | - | TGCAGCATCCGGGACAGGAACTCCTACGAGCAGTACTTC | CSIRDRNSYEQYF
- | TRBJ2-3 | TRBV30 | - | TGTGCCTGGAGCTTCGGTCCCGGGGAATTTTGGAGCACAGATACGCAGTATTTT | CAWSFGPGEFWSTDTQYF
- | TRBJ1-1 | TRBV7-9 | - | TGTGCCAGCAGCTCCCTGGACACTTTGAACACTGAAGCTTTCTTT | CASSSLDTLNTEAFF
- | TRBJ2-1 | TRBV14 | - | TGTGCCAGCAGCTGGGGGGAGGTACCCTACAATGAGCAGTTCTTC | CASSWGEVPYNEQFF
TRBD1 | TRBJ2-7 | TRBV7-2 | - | TGTGCCAGCAGCCCGGGACAGGGAATGGCCCACTACGAGCAGTACTTC | CASSPGQGMAHYEQYF
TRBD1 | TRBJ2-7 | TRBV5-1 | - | TGCGCCAGCAGCTTCGGACAGGGGGGATACGAGCAGTACTTC | CASSFGQGGYEQYF
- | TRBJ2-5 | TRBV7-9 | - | TGTGCCAGCAGCTTACCGTACGGCCAAGAGGCCCAGTACTTC | CASSLPYGQEAQYF
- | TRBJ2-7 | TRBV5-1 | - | TGCGCCAGCAGCCCCCAGACGGGCTACGAGCAGTACTTC | CASSPQTGYEQYF
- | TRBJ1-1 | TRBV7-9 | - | TGTGCCAGCAGCTTCAGAGGGGAGGGACACACTGAAGCTTTCTTT | CASSFRGEGHTEAFF
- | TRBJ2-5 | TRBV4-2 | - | TGTGCCAGCAGCCAATATCCCGTTCCTACAGGGAAGAATGAGCAAGAGACCCAGTACTTC | CASSQYPVPTGKNEQETQYF
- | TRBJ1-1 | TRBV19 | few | TGTGCCAGTAGTCCAGCGGGGTACACTGAAGCTTTCTTT | CASSPAGYTEAFF
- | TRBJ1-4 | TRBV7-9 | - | TGTGCCAGCAGCCTAGAGCCGCTGTCAGGAGTGAGTGAAAAACTGTTTTTT | CASSLEPLSGVSEKLFF
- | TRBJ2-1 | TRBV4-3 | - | TGCGCCAGCAGCCAAGAAGGCCGACAGAGGGATGAGCAGTTCTTC | CASSQEGRQRDEQFF
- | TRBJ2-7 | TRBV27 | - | TGTGCCAGCAGCCTCGACAACTCCTACGAGCAGTACTTC | CASSLDNSYEQYF
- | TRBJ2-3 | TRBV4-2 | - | TGTGCCAGCAGCCAACCCGGCCCAGATACGCAGTATTTT | CASSQPGPDTQYF
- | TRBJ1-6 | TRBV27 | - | TGTGCCAGCAGTTTGCCCAATTCACCCCTCCACTTT | CASSLPNSPLHF
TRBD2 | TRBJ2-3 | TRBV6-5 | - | TGTGCCAGCAGTTACTCGGTTACGCTAGCGGGGGATACGCAGTATTTT | CASSYSVTLAGDTQYF
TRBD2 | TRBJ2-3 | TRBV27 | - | TGTGCCAGCAGACACACTAGCGGGATAATAACAGATACGCAGTATTTT | CASRHTSGIITDTQYF
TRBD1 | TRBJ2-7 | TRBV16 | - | TGTGCCAGCAGCCCCACAGGGGGCGAGCAGTACTTC | CASSPTGGEQYF
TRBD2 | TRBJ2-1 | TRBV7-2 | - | TGTGCCAGCAGCCTACTAGCGGGGGCGAGCTACAATGAGCAGTTCTTC | CASSLLAGASYNEQFF
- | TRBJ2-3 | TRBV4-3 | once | TGCGCCAGCAGCCAAGATGACGGCGGAGCCCCAGGCACAGATACGCAGTATTTT | CASSQDDGGAPGTDTQYF
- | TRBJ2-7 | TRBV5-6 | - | TGTGCCAGCAGCTCTAGGGCTTTCTACGAGCAGTACTTC | CASSSRAFYEQYF
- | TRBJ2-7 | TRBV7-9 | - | TGTGCCAGCAGCGACTCCGGTGGTTACGAGCAGTACTTC | CASSDSGGYEQYF